This T cell receptor beta chain was documented in a study of Ad26.COV2.S vaccination and SARS-CoV-2 variants. On the study more broadly: Intramuscular Ad26.COV2.S doses were given once or twice, 56 days apart.

Germline assignment: CDR1 SGDLS and CDR2 YYNGEE. J lost 5 bases, V lost 4 bases, and 11 bases had no gene match. The CDR3 length is 16 residues. Treatment in this sample: some 19 received Ad26.COV2.S at low or high dose, single or two shots; 5 received placebo; per-sample allocation not given. Material that was analyzed had been drawn on day 63 after the first vaccine or placebo injection. TCRdb keeps only in-frame clones here, not all; method: immunoSEQ multiplex PCR. The sample includes 330,000 or so clones, about nine tenths of them seen just once. The rearrangement joins TRBV9 to TRBJ2-4; TRBD2 matches 8 bases. This TCR was sampled from a person between 18 and 65 years old who received the Ad26.COV2.S COVID-19 vaccine or a placebo. Sequencing used peripheral blood, obtained in a trial of Ad26.COV2.S vaccine versus placebo. In nucleotides, the CDR3 is TGTGCCAGCAGCCCCCGGACCGGCGGGGGGCAAAACATTCAGTACTTC. Amino acids: CASSPRTGGGQNIQYF.